This T cell receptor (beta chain) was profiled in a study of shared clonotypes between healthy human individuals. The germline V gene has CDR1 GTSNPN and CDR2 SVGIG (reference sequence). V was shortened by 0 bases and J by 5 bases, with 13 bases between the two germline ends. This CDR3 region has 14 residues. The naive CD8 fraction comprised CD45RO-negative cells positively selected for CCR7 and excluded terminally differentiated effector memory CD45RA+ cells. Only in-frame clones appear in the TCRdb table, and some are missing; sequencing was by immunoSEQ multiplex PCR. The sample yields around 2,000,000 clones, just under 95% seen once.

Sequencing was carried out using naive CD8+ T cells sorted from blood. The receptor was isolated from a man aged 18 to 35 in good health. The chain is built from TRBV30 and TRBJ2-5; D not certain. The CDR3 protein is CAWSVGDIGETQYF. The CDR3 nucleotides are TGTGCCTGGAGTGTAGGAGATATCGGGGAGACCCAGTACTTC.